One sample yielded the 24 T cell receptor beta chains listed below, sequenced in a study of blood T cell repertoires in COVID-19. The protocol was immunoSEQ multiplex PCR, while the TCRdb copy is restricted to in-frame clones and leaves out a portion. Here the sample spans some 200,000 clones, approximately 85% being singletons. The source material was PBMCs or T cells enriched from blood (not recorded which). Receptor source: a man between 35 and 55 years old who had recovered from COVID-19.

This clone was seen once. The V call is TRBV30, the J call TRBJ2-2; no firm D call. The CDR3 is 14 residues long. The germline CDR1 and CDR2 sequences are GTSNPN and SVGIG (reference sequence). With 0 bases removed from V and 7 bases from J, the gap between germline ends came to 12 bases. The CDR3: CAWSVQFAGGELFF. The CDR3, as DNA: TGTGCCTGGAGTGTACAGTTCGCCGGCGGGGAGCTGTTTTTT.

CDR3 coding DNA: TGTGCCAGCAACCCCGGCGGCGACGGCACCGGGGAGCTGTTTTTT. This codes for CASNPGGDGTGELFF. The rearrangement links TRBV6-5 to TRBJ2-2; D is uncertain. Germline CDR1 reads MNHEY; CDR2 reads SVGAGI. The CDR3 is 15 residues long. The V end lost 7 bases, the J end lost 4 bases, and 16 bases lay between the germline ends.

This sequence joins TRBV19 and TRBJ2-1; the D is unclear. V lost 2 bases to trimming and J lost 0 bases, with 17 bases between them. Germline CDR1 reads LNHDA; CDR2 reads SQIVND (reference sequence). The CDR3 spans 18 residues. The CDR3 region is CASSIYVLDTPSYNEQFF. DNA of the CDR3: TGTGCCAGTAGTATATACGTATTAGATACCCCCTCCTACAATGAGCAGTTCTTC.

The table lists this clone with a count of one. This chain links TRBV4-3 with TRBJ1-1, with 11 bases lining up with TRBD1. The germline gives CDR1 LGHNA, CDR2 YSLEER. This CDR3 is 13 amino acids long. V trimming: 10 bases; J trimming: 3 bases; junction bases outside the gene matches: 4. The CDR3 region has the DNA TGCGCCAATCTGGACAGGGGGCACACTGAAGCTTTCTTT. Its protein product is CANLDRGHTEAFF.

This clone was counted only a few times. The CDR3 here is CASSLTGGNSPLHF. The CDR3, as DNA: TGTGCCAGCAGTTTGACAGGGGGTAATTCACCCCTCCACTTT. This sequence joins TRBV27 and TRBJ1-6; 9 bases agree with TRBD1. V was pared by 3 bases and J by 6 bases, with 0 bases of the junction left unmatched. This CDR3 has 14 residues. CDR1 and CDR2 (germline): MNHEY, SMNVEV (reference sequence).

Here the CDR3 DNA reads TGTGCCAGTAGTCGGGCCACAGGGGTGGGCAATCAGCCCCAGCATTTT. It specifies CASSRATGVGNQPQHF. The chain is built from TRBV19 and TRBJ1-5, with 7 nucleotides matching TRBD1. Trimming took 5 bases from V and 2 from J; bases not matched to a gene: 9. Germline CDR1 and CDR2: LNHDA and SQIVND (reference sequence). The CDR3 spans 16 residues.

V usage is TRBV6-5 and J usage is TRBJ1-5, with 7 positions matching TRBD1. Trimming cost V 6 bases and J 6 bases; bases outside gene matches: 5. This CDR3 has 13 residues. Germline V CDR1 and CDR2: MNHEY, SVGAGI. Here the CDR3 reads CASRLGQFQPQHF. The CDR3 region has the DNA TGTGCCAGCAGATTGGGACAGTTTCAGCCCCAGCATTTT.

As for this clone: One end of the junction does not line up with germline, which may come from a read error. The chain couples TRBV7-7 to TRBJ2-1, with TRBD2 matching 12 bases. Germline CDR1 reads SSHAT; CDR2 reads FNYEAQ (reference sequence). The CDR3 spans 15 residues. CDR3 DNA sequence: TGTGCTAGCAGCCGGGGACTAGCGGGTAGGAATGAGCAGTTCTTC. This codes for CASSRGLAGRNEQFF.

This sequence joins TRBV30 and TRBJ1-2; the D gene is possibly TRBD1 (6 bases). Germline values: CDR1 GTSNPN, CDR2 SVGIG (reference sequence). The CDR3 is 13 residues long. Trimming shortened V by 2 bases and J by 7 bases, and 14 bases separated the two germline ends. CDR3 DNA sequence: TGTGCCTGGAGTAAGGGGGGGAATTCTGGCTACACCTTC. Its protein is CAWSKGGNSGYTF.

The V and J genes are TRBV5-4 and TRBJ1-1; D is unresolved. There are 15 residues in the CDR3. Germline CDR1 and CDR2: SGHNT and YYREEE (reference sequence). V lost 0 bases, J lost 10 bases, and 19 bases lay in between. CDR3 nucleotides: TGTGCCAGCAGCTTGGAAGGCAACCGGGGAAGTGGAGCTTTCTTT. This codes for CASSLEGNRGSGAFF. The whole variable domain, filled in from reference TRBV5-4 and TRBJ1-1, reads ETGVTQSPTHLIKTRGQQVTLRCSSQSGHNTVSWYQQALGQGPQFIFQYYREEENGRGNFPPRFSGLQFPNYSSELNVNALELDDSALYLCASSLEGNRGSGAFFGQGTRLTVV.

The rearrangement uses TRBV6-5 and TRBJ1-5, with 7 bases that match TRBD1. The germline V gene has CDR1 MNHEY and CDR2 SVGAGI. V dropped 7 bases and J dropped 0; count of bases not matched to a gene: 6. The CDR3 is 15 residues long. CDR3 residues: CASNRQGDSNQPQHF. CDR3 sequence (DNA): TGTGCCAGCAACAGACAGGGAGATAGCAATCAGCCCCAGCATTTT.

CDR3 in DNA: TGTGCCACCAGCAGAGAGAGGGGGAATCAGCCCCAGCATTTT. Its translation: CATSRERGNQPQHF. The chain couples TRBV15 to TRBJ1-5; possibly TRBD1 for D (6 bases). The germline gives CDR1 LNHNV, CDR2 YYDKDF (reference sequence). V was cut by 0 bases and J by 4 bases, with 7 bases left in between. The CDR3 covers 14 residues.

The J gene is TRBJ2-3, the V gene TRBV9, with D possibly TRBD1 on 6 matching bases. Per germline, CDR1 SGDLS and CDR2 YYNGEE. Trimming shortened V by 4 bases and J by 4 bases, and 13 bases separated the two germline ends. This CDR3 contains 14 residues. The chain's CDR3 is CASSIRGEADTQYF. CDR3 DNA: TGTGCCAGCAGCATCAGGGGTGAGGCAGATACGCAGTATTTT.

V is TRBV15 and J is TRBJ2-1; D remains ambiguous. The ends were cut back, 5 bases at V and 6 bases at J, with 8 bases in the middle. Germline V CDR1 and CDR2: LNHNV, YYDKDF (reference sequence). The CDR3 loop spans 12 amino acids. DNA for the CDR3: TGTGCCACCAGCCGTACTCTCAATGAGCAGTTCTTC. Translated: CATSRTLNEQFF.

The chain joins TRBV19 to TRBJ1-5; tentative D call: TRBD1 (6 bases). Germline-derived CDR1 and CDR2 are LNHDA and SQIVND (reference sequence). V was shortened by 6 bases and J by 0 bases, with 18 bases between the two germline ends. CDR3 length equals 17 residues. The chain's CDR3 is CASRDRGSTNSNQPQHF. The DNA of the CDR3 is TGTGCCAGTAGGGACAGAGGGAGTACAAATAGCAATCAGCCCCAGCATTTT.

The chain combines TRBV5-6 with TRBJ1-5; TRBD1 is a possible D gene (5 bases). Germline V CDR1 and CDR2: SGHDT, YYEEEE. This CDR3 is 14 amino acids long. Between the trimmed V and J ends, which lost 3 bases and 7 bases, there was a span of 14 bases. CDR3 bases: TGTGCCAGCAGCTATTGGCAGGGAAGGCAGCCCCAGCATTTT. Translating it yields CASSYWQGRQPQHF.

The chain links TRBV11-2 to TRBJ2-7; D is perhaps TRBD2 (7 bases). Germline CDR1 is SGHAT and CDR2 is FQNNGV. The V and J ends lost 3 bases and 7 bases respectively, with 16 bases between them. CDR3 length equals 14 residues. CDR3 loop: CASSFRAGAGEQYV. CDR3 DNA sequence: TGTGCCAGCAGCTTCAGGGCGGGGGCTGGTGAGCAGTACGTC.

The chain employs TRBV5-1 and TRBJ2-5, with a weak D call TRBD1 (6 bases). V lost 0 bases to trimming and J lost 4 bases, with 19 bases between them. The CDR3 is 17 residues long. Per the germline V gene, CDR1 is SGHRS and CDR2 is YFSETQ. CDR3 sequence reads: CASSLALGAGDLETQYF. CDR3 bases: TGCGCCAGCAGCTTGGCCCTGGGGGCAGGGGATTTAGAGACCCAGTACTTC.

A few counts support this clone. The CDR3 loop reads CASSLATLAGVINQPQHF. CDR3 nucleotide sequence: TGTGCCAGCAGCTTAGCGACCTTGGCGGGGGTGATTAATCAGCCCCAGCATTTT. The chain links TRBV7-2 to TRBJ1-5; D is possibly TRBD1 (5 bases). Trimming took 0 bases from V and 4 from J, leaving 19 bases between them. The CDR3 is made up of 18 amino acids. In germline, CDR1 is SGHTA, CDR2 FQGNSA.

V is TRBV28 and J is TRBJ1-5; D is undetermined. V dropped 8 bases and J dropped 0 bases, with 8 bases sitting between them. The CDR3 extends over 13 amino acids. The germline CDR1 and CDR2 sequences are MDHEN and SYDVKM. CDR3 DNA sequence: TGTGCCAGCCGACGGGATAGCAATCAGCCCCAGCATTTT. This codes for CASRRDSNQPQHF. The full variable domain, rest sourced from reference TRBV28 and TRBJ1-5, is DVKVTQSSRYLVKRTGEKVFLECVQDMDHENMFWYRQDPGLGLRLIYFSYDVKMKEKGDIPEGYSVSREKKERFSLILESASTNQTSMYLCASRRDSNQPQHFGDGTRLSIL.

The chain uses TRBV3-1 (or the pseudogene TRBV3-2) and TRBJ2-1; TRBD2 agrees at 9 bases. Germline V gene lookup returns CDR1 LGHDT and CDR2 YNNKEL (reference sequence). The junction had 9 bases not matched to a gene; V was cut back by 4 bases and J by 5 bases. This CDR3 spans 16 amino acids. CDR3 amino acids: CASSLIAGVLDNEQFF. The DNA for the CDR3 is TGTGCCAGCAGCCTCATAGCGGGAGTGTTGGACAATGAGCAGTTCTTC.

V and J are TRBV7-9 and TRBJ2-1; D possibly corresponds to TRBD2 (6 bases). The germline V and J ends were trimmed by 5 bases and 9 bases, with 14 bases remaining between them. Germline assignment: CDR1 SEHNR and CDR2 FQNEAQ (reference sequence). The CDR3 consists of 13 residues. CDR3 residues: CASSRGTSSEQFF. The CDR3 DNA sequence: TGTGCCAGCAGCCGCGGGACCAGCAGTGAGCAGTTCTTC.

The V call is TRBV7-3, the J call TRBJ2-1; 7 bases match TRBD1. The CDR3 totals 15 residues. With 2 bases clipped from V and 2 bases from J, the junction kept 3 bases outside the gene matches. Germline CDR1 is SGHTA and CDR2 is FQGTGA. CDR3 loop: CASSLEQGPYNEQFF. The CDR3 DNA sequence: TGTGCCAGCAGCTTAGAACAGGGGCCCTACAATGAGCAGTTCTTC.

V gene TRBV4-3 combines with J gene TRBJ2-3; 7 positions match TRBD1. Germline V lookup: CDR1 LGHNA, CDR2 YSLEER. The ends lost 5 bases at V and 4 bases at J; junction bases unmatched: 3. The CDR3 is 13 residues long. DNA for the CDR3: TGCGCCAGCAGCGCTCAGGGGGCAGATACGCAGTATTTT. Translation gives CASSAQGADTQYF.